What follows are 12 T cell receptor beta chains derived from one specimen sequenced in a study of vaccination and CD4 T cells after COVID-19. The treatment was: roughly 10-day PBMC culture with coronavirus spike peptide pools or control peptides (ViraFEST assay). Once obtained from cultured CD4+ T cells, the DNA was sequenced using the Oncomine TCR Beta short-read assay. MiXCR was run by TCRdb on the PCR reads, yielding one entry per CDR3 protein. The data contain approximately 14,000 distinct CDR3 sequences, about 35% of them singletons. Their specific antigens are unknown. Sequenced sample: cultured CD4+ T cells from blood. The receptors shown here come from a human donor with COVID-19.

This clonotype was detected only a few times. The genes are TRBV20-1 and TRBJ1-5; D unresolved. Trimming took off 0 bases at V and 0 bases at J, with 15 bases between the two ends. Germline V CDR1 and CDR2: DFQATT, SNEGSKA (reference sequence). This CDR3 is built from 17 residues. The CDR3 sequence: CSARDRIGGSSNQPQHF. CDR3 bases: TGCAGTGCTAGAGATCGGATCGGAGGGAGTAGCAATCAGCCCCAGCATTTT.

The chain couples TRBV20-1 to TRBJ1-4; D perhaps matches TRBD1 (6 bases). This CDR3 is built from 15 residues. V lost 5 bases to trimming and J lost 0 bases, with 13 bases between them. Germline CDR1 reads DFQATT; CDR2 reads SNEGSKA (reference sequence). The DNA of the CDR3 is TGCAGTGCTTCCCGGACAGTTGCAACTAATGAAAAACTGTTTTTT. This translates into CSASRTVATNEKLFF.

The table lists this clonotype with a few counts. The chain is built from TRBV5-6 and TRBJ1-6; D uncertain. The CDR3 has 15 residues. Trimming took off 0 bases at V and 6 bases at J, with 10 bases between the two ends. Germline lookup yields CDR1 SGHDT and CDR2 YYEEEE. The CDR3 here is CASSLAGWGNSPLHF. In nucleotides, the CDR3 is TGTGCCAGCAGCTTGGCCGGGTGGGGTAATTCACCCCTCCACTTT.

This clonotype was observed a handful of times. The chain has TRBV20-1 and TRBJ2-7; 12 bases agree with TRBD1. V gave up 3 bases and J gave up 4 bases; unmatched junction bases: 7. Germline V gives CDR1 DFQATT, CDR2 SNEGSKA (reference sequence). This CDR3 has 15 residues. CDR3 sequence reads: CSARDPGQGAYEQYF. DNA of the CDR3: TGCAGTGCTAGGGACCCGGGACAGGGGGCTTACGAGCAGTACTTC.

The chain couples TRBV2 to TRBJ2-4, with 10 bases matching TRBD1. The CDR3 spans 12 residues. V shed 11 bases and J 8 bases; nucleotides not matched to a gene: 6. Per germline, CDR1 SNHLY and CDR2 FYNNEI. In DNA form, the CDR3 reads TGTGCCGCGGGACAGGGGAGGGACATTCAGTACTTC. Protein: CAAGQGRDIQYF.

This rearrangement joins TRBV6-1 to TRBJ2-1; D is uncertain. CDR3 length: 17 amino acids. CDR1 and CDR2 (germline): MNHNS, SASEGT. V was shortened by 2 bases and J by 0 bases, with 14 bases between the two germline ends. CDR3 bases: TGTGCCAGCAGTGAATTTAGCTCGGGTAGCTCCTACAATGAGCAGTTCTTC. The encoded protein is CASSEFSSGSSYNEQFF.

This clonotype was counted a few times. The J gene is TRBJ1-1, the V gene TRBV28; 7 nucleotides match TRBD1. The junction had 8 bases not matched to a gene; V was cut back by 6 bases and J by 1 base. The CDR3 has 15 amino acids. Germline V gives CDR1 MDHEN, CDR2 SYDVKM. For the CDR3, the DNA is TGTGCCAGCAGCCGTACCGGGACAGAGAACACTGAAGCTTTCTTT. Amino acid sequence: CASSRTGTENTEAFF.

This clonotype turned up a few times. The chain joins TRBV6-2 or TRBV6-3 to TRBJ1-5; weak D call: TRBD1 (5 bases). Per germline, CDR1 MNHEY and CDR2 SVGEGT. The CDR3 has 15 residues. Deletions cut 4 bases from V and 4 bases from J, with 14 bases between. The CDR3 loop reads CASSFTGAPNQPQHF. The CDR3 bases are TGTGCCAGCAGTTTCACCGGGGCCCCAAATCAGCCCCAGCATTTT.

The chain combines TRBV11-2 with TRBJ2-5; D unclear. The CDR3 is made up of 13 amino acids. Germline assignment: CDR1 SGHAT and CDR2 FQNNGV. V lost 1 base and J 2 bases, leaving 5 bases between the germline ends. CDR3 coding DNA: TGTGCCAGCAGCTTAGGCCGACAAGAGACCCAGTACTTC. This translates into CASSLGRQETQYF.

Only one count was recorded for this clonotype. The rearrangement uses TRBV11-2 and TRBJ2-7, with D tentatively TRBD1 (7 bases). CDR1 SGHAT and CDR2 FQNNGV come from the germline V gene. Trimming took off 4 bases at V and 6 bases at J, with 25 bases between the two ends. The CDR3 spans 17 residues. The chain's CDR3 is CASSSRKLPGGKAEQYF. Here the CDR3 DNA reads TGTGCCAGCAGCTCCCGAAAGCTTCCAGGGGGGAAAGCCGAGCAGTACTTC.

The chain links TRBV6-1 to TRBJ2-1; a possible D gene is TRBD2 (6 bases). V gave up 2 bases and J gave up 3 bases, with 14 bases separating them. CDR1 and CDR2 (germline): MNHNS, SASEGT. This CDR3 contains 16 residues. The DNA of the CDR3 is TGTGCCAGCAGTGAAAGTAGCGGAGGTTACTACAATGAGCAGTTCTTC. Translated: CASSESSGGYYNEQFF.

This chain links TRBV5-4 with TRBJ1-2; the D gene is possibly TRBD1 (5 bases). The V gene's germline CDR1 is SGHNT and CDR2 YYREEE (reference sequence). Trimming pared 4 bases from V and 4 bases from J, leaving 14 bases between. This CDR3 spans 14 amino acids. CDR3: CASSPIGQAYGYTF. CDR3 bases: TGTGCCAGCAGCCCTATCGGACAAGCCTATGGCTACACCTTC.